The present T cell receptor (beta chain) was sequenced within a study of response to subunit inactivated influenza vaccine. This CDR3 comprises 14 residues. The J segment lost 3 bases and the V segment lost 3 bases, leaving 4 bases of the junction unmatched. Per the germline V gene, CDR1 is MDHEN and CDR2 is SYDVKM. TCRdb recomputed calls from the RT-PCR reads with MiXCR, one row per CDR3 protein. Of about 540,000 distinct CDR3 sequences listed, roughly 25% are singletons. The sample was also linked to a second study, of T cells expressing NK-cell markers. That source notes: UMI-tagged 5'RACE template switching yielded the TCR beta cDNA. The study sequenced eight donors, seven HCMV-seropositive and one seronegative. Restriction of the sorted population to alpha-beta TCR T cells was achieved in several experiments with an anti-gamma-delta TCR antibody. These clonotypes also led the CD3+CD56-NKG2C+ fraction in a handful of donors. It is unclear if expanded NKG2C-expressing clones target HCMV antigens.

Sequenced here: CD4+ T cells sorted from PBMCs, sampled roughly 13 days after vaccination. The gene calls are TRBV28 and TRBJ2-7; TRBD1 matches at 8 bases. This TCR was sampled from a man in his forties or fifties who received an inactivated influenza vaccine. In nucleotides, the CDR3 is TGTGCCAGCAGTTTCGGGGACAGGCGCTACGAGCAGTACTTC. Translated: CASSFGDRRYEQYF.